Sequencing of this T cell receptor (beta chain) was carried out in a study of T cells in Graves' hyperthyroidism and ophthalmopathy. V lost 9 bases, J lost 7 bases, and 15 bases lay in between. The V gene's germline CDR1 is SEHNR and CDR2 FQNEAQ (reference sequence). The CDR3 is made up of 12 amino acids. Blood from later-ophthalmopathy patients was taken at first hyperthyroidism diagnosis. The PBMCs studied were ones that came from approximately 9.9 ml fresh peripheral blood. The TCR beta CDR3 regions underwent amplification using RNA transcripts as the source. Carried out on the TCR CDR3, a first-round RT-PCR used the HTBI primer set. TCRdb reprocessed the multiplex PCR reads with MiXCR, giving one entry per CDR3 protein. The repertoire includes nearly 600,000 distinct CDR3 sequences, around 13% of them detected once, and roughly 5.7% sits in the top ten. Study-wide points: Ophthalmopathy was model-predicted a median approximately 6.9 months pre-onset.

This clonotype was seen ten or more times. The antigen is not known. Sequencing used blood. The receptor's source is a woman under 40 with Graves' hyperthyroidism that later progressed to Graves' ophthalmopathy. The rearrangement uses TRBV7-9 and TRBJ1-1; D is perhaps TRBD1 (6 bases). CDR3 sequence (DNA): TGTGCCAGTACAGGGTTGGGGGATGAAGCTTTCTTT. Its protein product is CASTGLGDEAFF.